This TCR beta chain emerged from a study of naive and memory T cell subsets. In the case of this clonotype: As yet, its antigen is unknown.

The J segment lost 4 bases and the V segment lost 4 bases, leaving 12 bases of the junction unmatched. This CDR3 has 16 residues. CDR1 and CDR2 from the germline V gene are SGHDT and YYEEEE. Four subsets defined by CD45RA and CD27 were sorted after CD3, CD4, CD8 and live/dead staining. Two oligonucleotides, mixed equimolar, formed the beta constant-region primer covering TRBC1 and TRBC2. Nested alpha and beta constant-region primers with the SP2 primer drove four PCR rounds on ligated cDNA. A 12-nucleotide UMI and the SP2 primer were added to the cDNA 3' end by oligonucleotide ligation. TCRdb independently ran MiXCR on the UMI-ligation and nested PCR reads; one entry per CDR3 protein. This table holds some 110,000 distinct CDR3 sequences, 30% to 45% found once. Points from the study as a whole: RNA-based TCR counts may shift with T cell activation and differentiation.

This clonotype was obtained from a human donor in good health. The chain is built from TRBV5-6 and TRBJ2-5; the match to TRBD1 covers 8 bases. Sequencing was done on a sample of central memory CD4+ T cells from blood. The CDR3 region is CASSLLDRGDGETQYF. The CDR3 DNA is TGTGCCAGCAGCCTTCTCGACAGGGGCGACGGAGAGACCCAGTACTTC.